These 29 T cell receptor beta chains were sequenced from one sample in a study of T cell responses to AZD1222 COVID-19 vaccine. Data came from immunoSEQ multiplex PCR; TCRdb stores just in-frame clones and leaves some out. Of approximately 150,000 clones listed, around 84% are singletons. Source: peripheral blood, taken 28 days after the second AZD1222 dose. These receptors all come from an adult who received the AZD1222 COVID-19 vaccine.

The J gene is TRBJ2-1, the V gene TRBV19; TRBD2 matches 9 bases. V dropped 4 bases and J dropped 12; count of bases not matched to a gene: 7. CDR1 is LNHDA and CDR2 is SQIVND in the germline V gene (reference sequence). This CDR3 is 13 amino acids long. CDR3 in amino acids: CASSNLAGVVQFF. The DNA of the CDR3 is TGTGCCAGTAGTAACTTAGCGGGAGTGGTGCAGTTCTTC.

This sequence joins TRBV3-1 (or the pseudogene TRBV3-2) and TRBJ2-3, with 9 bases aligning to TRBD1. The CDR3 is 14 amino acids. The J segment lost 1 base and the V segment lost 4 bases, leaving 0 bases of the junction unmatched. CDR1 is LGHDT, CDR2 YNNKEL, per germline (reference sequence). CDR3 nucleotides: TGTGCCAGCAGCCGGACAGGGGGCACAGATACGCAGTATTTT. This codes for CASSRTGGTDTQYF.

This clone was seen once. CDR3: CASSPRETSGDNEQFF. The DNA for the CDR3 is TGTGCCAGCTCACCACGCGAGACTAGCGGAGACAATGAGCAGTTCTTC. The chain uses TRBV18 and TRBJ2-1; TRBD2 agrees at 9 bases. Germline CDR1 reads KGHSH; CDR2 reads LQKENI. Trimming removed 1 base from V and 5 bases from J; junction bases left unmatched: 6. The CDR3 is 16 amino acids.

V is TRBV3-1 (or the pseudogene TRBV3-2) and J is TRBJ1-6; tentatively, D is TRBD1 (5 bases). Looked up from germline, CDR1 is LGHDT and CDR2 is YNNKEL (reference sequence). The V and J ends lost 3 bases and 11 bases respectively, with 14 bases between them. The CDR3 is made up of 14 amino acids. CDR3 region: CASSQGGTNPPLHF. In DNA, the CDR3 is TGTGCCAGCAGCCAGGGGGGTACAAATCCACCCCTCCACTTT.

The rearrangement joins TRBV28 to TRBJ1-1; no clear D gene. V was clipped by 3 bases and J by 3 bases, with 5 bases between them. The length of the CDR3 is 12 residues. Germline assignment: CDR1 MDHEN and CDR2 SYDVKM. Here the CDR3 DNA reads TGTGCCAGCAGTTTTGGAGACACTGAAGCTTTCTTT. It specifies CASSFGDTEAFF.

The chain carries TRBV20-1 and TRBJ1-2; no reliable D call. The CDR3 consists of 11 residues. From germline, CDR1 is DFQATT and CDR2 SNEGSKA (reference sequence). Trimming stripped 5 bases from V and 5 bases from J, with 9 bases between. CDR3 in DNA: TGCAGTGCTTTAGGTACATATGGCTACACCTTC. Encoded protein: CSALGTYGYTF.

The V and J genes are TRBV7-2 and TRBJ2-5, with 7 bases lining up with TRBD1. CDR1 SGHTA and CDR2 FQGNSA come from the germline V gene. This CDR3 has 13 amino acids. With 4 bases clipped from V and 7 bases from J, the junction kept 6 bases outside the gene matches. DNA for the CDR3: TGTGCCAGCAGCTCCCGACAGGGTGGGACCCAGTACTTC. Its protein product is CASSSRQGGTQYF.

This chain connects TRBV2 to TRBJ2-3; no definite D call. CDR3 length: 12 amino acids. The germline V gene has CDR1 SNHLY and CDR2 FYNNEI. Trimming took 5 bases from V and 5 from J, leaving 8 bases between them. The CDR3 nucleotides are TGTGCCAGCAGTTCACAGCAAGATACGCAGTATTTT. It translates to CASSSQQDTQYF.

The V and J genes are TRBV19 and TRBJ2-4; D call uncertain. Germline V gene data show CDR1 as LNHDA and CDR2 as SQIVND (reference sequence). The CDR3 runs 15 residues. V lost 0 bases and J 6 bases, leaving 12 bases between the germline ends. CDR3 amino acids: CASSIDSGSGNIQYF. In DNA form, the CDR3 reads TGTGCCAGTAGTATAGATTCGGGCAGTGGAAACATTCAGTACTTC.

This chain joins TRBV3-1 (or the pseudogene TRBV3-2) and TRBJ1-1; TRBD1 matches 7 bases. The germline V gene encodes CDR1 LGHDT and CDR2 YNNKEL (reference sequence). Germline trimming cut 2 bases from V and 6 bases from J; bases unmatched to any gene: 6. This CDR3 region has 14 residues. The CDR3 loop is CASSQTGVGAEAFF. The CDR3 DNA is TGTGCCAGCAGCCAAACAGGGGTTGGGGCTGAAGCTTTCTTT.

The rearrangement joins TRBV5-4 to TRBJ2-1; possibly TRBD1 for D (6 bases). V was cut by 2 bases and J by 7 bases, with 16 bases left in between. Germline-derived CDR1 and CDR2 are SGHNT and YYREEE (reference sequence). This CDR3 is built from 15 residues. CDR3 sequence (DNA): TGTGCCAGCAGCTTTAACCTCCAACAGGGTAATGAGCAGTTCTTC. Its translation is CASSFNLQQGNEQFF.

This chain links TRBV27 with TRBJ1-6; the match to TRBD1 covers 8 bases. This CDR3 has 17 residues. The trim removed 4 bases at V and 0 bases at J, leaving 5 bases unmatched. Per germline, CDR1 MNHEY and CDR2 SMNVEV (reference sequence). In DNA form, the CDR3 reads TGTGCCAGCAGTTGGACAGGGACCTTCTCCTATAATTCACCCCTCCACTTT. Protein: CASSWTGTFSYNSPLHF.

This clone has just a few counts. The genes are TRBV18 and TRBJ1-1; 10 bases align to TRBD1. CDR3 length: 15 residues. The germline V gene has CDR1 KGHSH and CDR2 LQKENI. The junction had 3 bases not matched to a gene; V was cut back by 0 bases and J by 5 bases. The chain's CDR3 is CASSPPRDRGTEAFF. In nucleotides, the CDR3 is TGTGCCAGCTCACCACCTCGGGACAGGGGAACTGAAGCTTTCTTT.

CDR3 nucleotides: TGTGCCAGCAGCGGACAGACCTTGGGGGAGCAGTACTTC. It translates to CASSGQTLGEQYF. The genes are TRBV7-2 and TRBJ2-7; D possibly corresponds to TRBD1 (6 bases). V was pared by 5 bases and J by 7 bases, with 15 bases between. Germline CDR1 and CDR2: SGHTA and FQGNSA. This CDR3 contains 13 residues. Variable domain in full (rest from reference TRBV7-2 and TRBJ2-7): GAGVSQSPSNKVTEKGKDVELRCDPISGHTALYWYRQSLGQGLEFLIYFQGNSAPDKSGLPSDRFSAERTGGSVSTLTIQRTQQEDSAVYLCASSGQTLGEQYFGPGTRLTVT.

This chain joins TRBV7-2 and TRBJ2-1; 8 nucleotides agree with TRBD2. J lost 8 bases, V lost 5 bases, and 11 bases had no gene match. Germline CDR1 is SGHTA and CDR2 is FQGNSA. The CDR3 runs 15 residues. The CDR3 region has the DNA TGTGCCAGCAGCCCCGAGCGGGGGCGGGGGGATGAGCAGTTCTTC. Its translation: CASSPERGRGDEQFF.

This clone was recorded once. The DNA for the CDR3 is TGTGCCAGCAGACAGGCGGTGGGGGCGTCCTACAATGAGCAGTTCTTC. Translating it yields CASRQAVGASYNEQFF. The chain couples TRBV5-5 to TRBJ2-1, with D maybe TRBD1 (6 bases). V lost 5 bases, J lost 1 base, and 16 bases lay in between. There are 16 residues in the CDR3. In germline, CDR1 is SGHKS, CDR2 YYEKEE (reference sequence). Full variable domain (rest looked up from reference TRBV5-5 and TRBJ2-1): DAGVTQSPTHLIKTRGQQVTLRCSPISGHKSVSWYQQVLGQGPQFIFQYYEKEERGRGNFPDRFSARQFPNYSSELNVNALLLGDSALYLCASRQAVGASYNEQFFGPGTRLTVL.

The chain has TRBV3-1 (or the pseudogene TRBV3-2) and TRBJ1-1, with TRBD1 identical over 8 bases. With V trimmed by 2 bases and J by 10 bases, 6 bases remained unmatched. Germline-derived CDR1 and CDR2 are LGHDT and YNNKEL (reference sequence). CDR3 size: 13 residues. The CDR3 sequence: CASSQRDRRRAFF. CDR3 nucleotides: TGTGCCAGCAGCCAACGGGACAGGAGGAGAGCTTTCTTT.

This clone occurred a few times. The J gene is TRBJ1-1, the V gene TRBV6-5, with no clear D. CDR3 length: 14 amino acids. V was trimmed by 0 bases and J by 3 bases, leaving 8 bases between them. Germline V gives CDR1 MNHEY, CDR2 SVGAGI. CDR3 sequence reads: CASSYSAVHTEAFF. As DNA, the CDR3 is TGTGCCAGCAGTTACTCGGCGGTACACACTGAAGCTTTCTTT.

This chain joins TRBV7-2 and TRBJ1-5, with D unclear. This CDR3 has 15 residues. Trimming removed 2 bases from V and 1 base from J, with 9 bases in between. Germline loops: CDR1 SGHTA, CDR2 FQGNSA. The CDR3 nucleotides read TGTGCCAGCAGCTTACATTTGGGGAGCAATCAGCCCCAGCATTTT. Its protein is CASSLHLGSNQPQHF.

This chain connects TRBV30 to TRBJ1-6; no firm D call. Trimming removed 3 bases from V and 0 bases from J, with 9 bases in between. Germline values: CDR1 GTSNPN, CDR2 SVGIG (reference sequence). The CDR3 spans 15 residues. In DNA form, the CDR3 reads TGTGCCTGGAGAGCGGTAACCTCCTATAATTCACCCCTCCACTTT. Amino acids: CAWRAVTSYNSPLHF.

This clone appeared a few times. The J gene is TRBJ2-3, the V gene TRBV11-2; maybe TRBD1 (5 bases). The V end lost 7 bases, the J end lost 5 bases, and 10 bases lay between the germline ends. Germline CDR1 SGHAT, CDR2 FQNNGV. The length of the CDR3 is 12 residues. CDR3 residues: CASKLTGDTQYF. CDR3 bases: TGTGCCAGCAAGCTTACAGGAGATACGCAGTATTTT.

This rearrangement joins TRBV27 to TRBJ1-1; maybe TRBD1 (6 bases). The V end lost 5 bases, the J end lost 7 bases, and 29 bases lay between the germline ends. CDR1 is MNHEY and CDR2 is SMNVEV in the germline V gene (reference sequence). CDR3 length: 18 amino acids. CDR3 in DNA: TGTGCCAGCAGTGAATCCCATTATATCCTAGACAGGCCCCTTGAAGCTTTCTTT. Translating it yields CASSESHYILDRPLEAFF.

The chain couples TRBV21-1 to TRBJ2-1; the DNA was not compared with TRBD2, the D call given in the table. TRBV21-1 is a pseudogene. This CDR3 contains 15 residues. Here the CDR3 DNA reads TGTGCCAGCAGGATACTAGCGGGGGCAAACAATGAGCAGTTCTTC. Translated, it gives CASRILAGANNEQFF.

The V call is TRBV5-5, the J call TRBJ1-6, with D uncertain. Looked up from germline, CDR1 is SGHKS and CDR2 is YYEKEE (reference sequence). The CDR3 totals 14 residues. The germline V and J ends were trimmed by 7 bases and 6 bases, with 14 bases remaining between them. The CDR3 loop reads CASSTVPPNSPLHF. Here the CDR3 DNA reads TGTGCCAGCTCAACGGTTCCCCCTAATTCACCCCTCCACTTT.

This CDR3 is CASSRGTVNTEAFF. The CDR3 nucleotides read TGTGCCAGCAGCCGGGGGACAGTGAACACTGAAGCTTTCTTT. The chain is built from TRBV3-1 (or the pseudogene TRBV3-2) and TRBJ1-1, with 7 bases that match TRBD1. V lost 4 bases to trimming and J lost 0 bases; unmatched junction nucleotides: 2. This CDR3 has 14 residues. From germline, CDR1 is LGHDT and CDR2 YNNKEL (reference sequence).

This chain joins TRBV6-5 and TRBJ2-1, with 8 bases identical to TRBD2. Trimming cost V 0 bases and J 10 bases; bases outside gene matches: 11. There are 16 residues in the CDR3. CDR1 MNHEY and CDR2 SVGAGI come from the germline V gene. The CDR3 loop reads CASSYSDGRALTEQFF. CDR3 bases: TGTGCCAGCAGTTACTCGGACGGGAGGGCCCTAACGGAGCAGTTCTTC.

This clone was seen a handful of times. The chain couples TRBV10-3 to TRBJ1-3; D might be TRBD1 (5 bases). The ends were cut back, 8 bases at V and 0 bases at J, with 14 bases in the middle. Germline assignment: CDR1 ENHRY and CDR2 SYGVKD. CDR3 length: 15 amino acids. The CDR3 DNA reads TGTGCCATCTTACAGGCAGGGAGCTCTGGAAACACCATATATTTT. It encodes CAILQAGSSGNTIYF.

This rearrangement joins TRBV7-9 to TRBJ1-1; D is unclear. CDR3 length: 13 amino acids. Trimming stripped 1 base from V and 10 bases from J, with 13 bases between. Germline-derived CDR1 and CDR2 are SEHNR and FQNEAQ (reference sequence). DNA for the CDR3: TGTGCCAGCAGCTTAGATCGGGAAATATCAGCTTTCTTT. It specifies CASSLDREISAFF.

The genes are TRBV5-4 and TRBJ1-6; no reliable D call. The V gene's germline CDR1 is SGHNT and CDR2 YYREEE (reference sequence). The CDR3 runs 14 residues. Between the trimmed V and J ends, which lost 0 bases and 8 bases, there was a span of 9 bases. In DNA, the CDR3 is TGTGCCAGCAGCTTGGGGGCGACGGATTCACCCCTCCACTTT. This encodes CASSLGATDSPLHF.